These 14 T cell receptor beta chains share one sample of origin, sequenced in a study of T cells in Graves' hyperthyroidism and ophthalmopathy. Using RNA transcripts as the source, TCR beta CDR3 regions were amplified. The study used the HTBI primer set for a first-round RT-PCR of the TCR CDR3. Each CDR3 protein is one row after TCRdb ran MiXCR on the multiplex PCR reads. This sample has more than 650,000 distinct CDR3 sequences, with roughly 15% found just once. Sequencing input: blood. These TCRs come from a woman under 30 with Graves' hyperthyroidism.

The chain uses TRBV11-1 and TRBJ2-7; 8 bases are shared with TRBD2. Germline loops: CDR1 SGHAT, CDR2 FQDESV (reference sequence). Trimming took 5 bases from V and 3 from J; bases not matched to a gene: 12. CDR3 length equals 16 residues. The CDR3 spells CASSADTGTRNYEQYF. CDR3 in DNA: TGTGCCAGCAGCGCCGATACCGGGACTAGGAACTACGAGCAGTACTTC.

V is TRBV6-5 and J is TRBJ1-5; D gene ambiguous. The CDR3 has 15 amino acids. Germline values: CDR1 MNHEY, CDR2 SVGAGI. V was pared by 0 bases and J by 4 bases, with 10 bases between. In DNA, the CDR3 is TGTGCCAGCAGTTACTCGATTTGGGAGAATCAGCCCCAGCATTTT. It yields the protein CASSYSIWENQPQHF.

The chain recombines TRBV6-5 with TRBJ2-7, with TRBD1 matching over 7 bases. The CDR3 has 19 residues. The germline gives CDR1 MNHEY, CDR2 SVGAGI. The V gene end was trimmed by 2 bases and the J gene end by 2 bases; junction bases not matched to a gene: 18. This CDR3 reads CASSYGVAPTGERTYEQYF. The CDR3 DNA is TGTGCCAGCAGTTACGGCGTCGCCCCCACAGGGGAACGAACCTACGAGCAGTACTTC.

There are many counts of this clonotype. V gene TRBV4-1 combines with J gene TRBJ2-7, with D unresolved. CDR1 and CDR2 (germline): MGHRA, YSYEKL. The CDR3 is 15 residues long. Trimming shortened V by 0 bases and J by 2 bases, and 11 bases separated the two germline ends. CDR3 sequence: CASSQDPGPTYEQYF. Written as DNA, the CDR3 is TGCGCCAGCAGCCAAGATCCTGGCCCTACCTACGAGCAGTACTTC.

This chain links TRBV28 with TRBJ2-5, with D possibly being TRBD2 (5 bases). The CDR3 is 12 residues long. Trimming left V 4 bases short and J 9 bases short, with 12 bases between. Germline CDR1 reads MDHEN; CDR2 reads SYDVKM. This chain's CDR3 is CASSSLSGSQYF. Written as DNA, the CDR3 is TGTGCCAGCAGTTCTTTGTCGGGGTCCCAGTACTTC.

This clonotype was recorded a few times. This rearrangement joins TRBV11-3 to TRBJ2-1; TRBD2 agrees at 7 bases. This CDR3 region has 18 residues. Germline CDR1 reads SGHNT; CDR2 reads YENEEA. Germline trimming cut 1 base from V and 5 bases from J; bases unmatched to any gene: 14. CDR3 DNA: TGTGCCAGCAGCTTAGCGGTGTTGGGGCGGGAGTGGAACAATGAGCAGTTCTTC. This sequence encodes CASSLAVLGREWNNEQFF.

This clonotype has a handful of counts. The genes are TRBV13 and TRBJ2-1, with TRBD2 matching over 9 bases. Per germline, CDR1 PRHDT and CDR2 FYEKMQ (reference sequence). With 8 bases clipped from V and 8 bases from J, the junction kept 16 bases outside the gene matches. The length of the CDR3 is 16 residues. CDR3 nucleotide sequence: TGTGCCAGCGGTTGGCTAGCGGGAAGTCATGGTTATGAGCAGTTCTTC. Protein product: CASGWLAGSHGYEQFF.

This clonotype was found a few times. The rearrangement uses TRBV20-1 and TRBJ1-2; D might be TRBD1 (6 bases). V lost 1 base, J lost 6 bases, and 12 bases lay in between. The CDR3 has 13 amino acids. Germline V CDR1 and CDR2: DFQATT, SNEGSKA (reference sequence). CDR3 DNA: TGCAGTGCTAGAGTCGGGGCAGGGGATGGCTACACCTTC. It encodes CSARVGAGDGYTF.

A few counts support this clonotype. A read error may be the cause here, since a much bigger clone is one base away. The genes are TRBV2 and TRBJ2-7, with D uncertain. Germline CDR1 is SNHLY and CDR2 is FYNNEI. Trimming removed 5 bases from V and 5 bases from J, with 16 bases in between. The CDR3 sequence is 14 residues long. As DNA, the CDR3 is TGTGCCAGCAGTATAATCAAACCGGGCCACGAGCAGTACTTC. Translating gives CASSIIKPGHEQYF.

There are many counts of this clonotype. The V and J genes are TRBV2 and TRBJ1-5; D is perhaps TRBD1 (6 bases). From germline, CDR1 is SNHLY and CDR2 FYNNEI. The CDR3 extends over 13 amino acids. Trimming pared 4 bases from V and 4 bases from J, leaving 8 bases between. The CDR3 nucleotides are TGTGCCAGCAGTGGACAGGTTAATCAGCCCCAGCATTTT. Translation gives CASSGQVNQPQHF.

On this clonotype itself: A much more abundant neighbour one base away suggests this may be a read error. The chain joins TRBV18 to TRBJ2-5; 7 bases fit TRBD1. CDR3 length: 15 residues. Germline CDR1 and CDR2: KGHSH and LQKENI. V trimming: 3 bases; J trimming: 4 bases; junction bases outside the gene matches: 8. The CDR3 region is CASSPLQGKPETQYF. The CDR3 DNA reads TGTGCCAGCTCACCCCTACAGGGGAAACCAGAGACCCAGTACTTC.

This clonotype was counted ten times or more. The V gene is TRBV2, the J gene TRBJ1-5; 9 bases match TRBD1. The J segment lost 4 bases and the V segment lost 4 bases, leaving 11 bases of the junction unmatched. The CDR3 length is 17 residues. CDR1 SNHLY and CDR2 FYNNEI come from the germline V gene. The chain's CDR3 is CASSGGPRDRVNQPQHF. The CDR3 DNA is TGTGCCAGCAGTGGAGGACCCCGGGACAGGGTGAATCAGCCCCAGCATTTT.

The chain employs TRBV5-6 and TRBJ2-7; weak D call: TRBD1 (6 bases). V was clipped by 6 bases and J by 3 bases, with 16 bases between them. The CDR3 is 14 amino acids. Germline assignment: CDR1 SGHDT and CDR2 YYEEEE. CDR3 sequence (DNA): TGTGCCAGCACCATGGGGGCTAGGGGCTACGAGCAGTACTTC. Translating it yields CASTMGARGYEQYF.

The chain recombines TRBV19 with TRBJ2-5; 12 bases agree with TRBD2. The CDR3 runs 16 residues. V gave up 3 bases and J gave up 4 bases; unmatched junction bases: 6. Germline V CDR1 and CDR2: LNHDA, SQIVND (reference sequence). The CDR3 is CASSIRTSGIGETQYF. Here the CDR3 DNA reads TGTGCCAGTAGTATCCGGACTAGCGGGATAGGAGAGACCCAGTACTTC. The complete variable domain, with remaining parts taken from reference TRBV19 and TRBJ2-5, reads DGGITQSPKYLFRKEGQNVTLSCEQNLNHDAMYWYRQDPGQGLRLIYYSQIVNDFQKGDIAEGYSVSREKKESFPLTVTSAQKNPTAFYLCASSIRTSGIGETQYFGPGTRLLVL.